Listed here is a single TCR beta chain. PBMC libraries mostly used approximately 0.5 ug of input genomic DNA, with six replicates per sample. The repertoire was sequenced with immunoSEQ multiplex PCR; TCRdb's copy has only in-frame clones and lacks some. Of around 18,000 clones listed, around 76% are singletons. These data belong to a study of neoadjuvant anti-PD-1 for oral cavity cancer. For the study at large: Non-progressing patients received a fourth nivolumab dose near day 43, then surgery on days 50-56.

Trimming pared 9 bases from V and 0 bases from J, leaving 9 bases between. From germline, CDR1 is LNHDA and CDR2 SQIVND (reference sequence). The length of the CDR3 is 13 residues. Patients had newly diagnosed, untreated stage II-IVA oral cavity squamous cell carcinoma. Analysis of PBMCs was direct, with no culture step. This receptor was obtained from a person between 40 and 80 years old with oral cavity squamous cell carcinoma. The sample in question was PBMCs, obtained before nivolumab (anti-PD-1) treatment. The chain links TRBV19 to TRBJ1-3, with a weak D call TRBD1 (5 bases). This CDR3 reads CASSGTSGNTIYF. Written as DNA, the CDR3 is TGTGCCAGCTCGGGGACCTCTGGAAACACCATATATTTT. Full variable domain (outside the CDR3, taken from reference TRBV19 and TRBJ1-3): DGGITQSPKYLFRKEGQNVTLSCEQNLNHDAMYWYRQDPGQGLRLIYYSQIVNDFQKGDIAEGYSVSREKKESFPLTVTSAQKNPTAFYLCASSGTSGNTIYFGEGSWLTVV.